This T cell receptor beta chain was retrieved from a study of human CD4 T cells and Enterobacteriaceae. Overall study results and limits: Ex vivo reactivity came only from nucleotide matches to CFSE-low cultures.

The CDR3 consists of 14 residues. V was shortened by 5 bases and J by 5 bases, with 16 bases between the two germline ends. Germline lookup yields CDR1 SGHTA and CDR2 FQGNSA. This clone turned up a few times. Its target is not known. Ex vivo total memory CD4+ cells were sequenced at deep level. The data were produced by immunoSEQ multiplex PCR, yet TCRdb's version contains in-frame clones alone and is incomplete. The data contain 25,000 to 35,000 clones, roughly 79% of them singletons. Sorting took every CD4+ cell except CD45RA+CCR7+CD95- naive cells, reaching over 98% purity. Blood from healthy donors was obtained in Switzerland from donation centers. CD8+, CD14+, CD16+, CD56+, CD19+ and CD25-bright cells were excluded before sorting.

The chain combines TRBV7-2 with TRBJ2-7, with TRBD2 as a possible D gene (6 bases). This receptor was identified in a human donor in good health. The sample comprised memory CD4+ T cells from blood. The CDR3 sequence is CASSRLGTFDEQYF. The CDR3 DNA is TGTGCCAGCAGCCGACTCGGGACTTTCGACGAGCAGTACTTC.